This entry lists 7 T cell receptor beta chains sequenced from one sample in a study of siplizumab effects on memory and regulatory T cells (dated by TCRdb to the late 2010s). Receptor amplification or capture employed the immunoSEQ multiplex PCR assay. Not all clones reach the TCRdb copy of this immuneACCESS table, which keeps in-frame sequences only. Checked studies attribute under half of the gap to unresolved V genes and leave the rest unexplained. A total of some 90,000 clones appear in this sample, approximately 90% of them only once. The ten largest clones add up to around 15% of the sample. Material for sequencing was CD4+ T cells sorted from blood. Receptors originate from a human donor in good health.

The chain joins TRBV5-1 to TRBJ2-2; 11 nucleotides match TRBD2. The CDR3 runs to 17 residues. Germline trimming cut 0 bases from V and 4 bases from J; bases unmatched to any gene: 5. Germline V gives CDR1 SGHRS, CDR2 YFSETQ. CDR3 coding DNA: TGCGCCAGCAGCTTGGCAATCCTAGCGGGAGGCACCGGGGAGCTGTTTTTT. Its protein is CASSLAILAGGTGELFF.

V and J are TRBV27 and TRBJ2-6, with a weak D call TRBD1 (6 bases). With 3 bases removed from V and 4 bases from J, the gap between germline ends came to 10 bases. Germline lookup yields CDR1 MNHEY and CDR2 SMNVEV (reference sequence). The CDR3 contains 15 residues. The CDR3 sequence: CASSFAGVGANVLTF. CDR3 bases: TGTGCCAGCAGTTTTGCAGGGGTCGGGGCCAACGTCCTGACTTTC.

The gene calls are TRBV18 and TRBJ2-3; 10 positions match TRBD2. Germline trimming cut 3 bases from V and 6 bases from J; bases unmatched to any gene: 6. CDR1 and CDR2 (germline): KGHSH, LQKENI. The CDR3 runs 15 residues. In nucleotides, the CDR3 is TGTGCCAGCTCACCTTTTAGCGGGAGGTCCGATACGCAGTATTTT. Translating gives CASSPFSGRSDTQYF.

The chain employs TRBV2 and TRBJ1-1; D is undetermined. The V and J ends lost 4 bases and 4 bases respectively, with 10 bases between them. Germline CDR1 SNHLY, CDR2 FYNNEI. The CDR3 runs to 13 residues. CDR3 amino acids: CASSGPASTEAFF. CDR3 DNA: TGTGCCAGCAGTGGCCCGGCGAGCACTGAAGCTTTCTTT.

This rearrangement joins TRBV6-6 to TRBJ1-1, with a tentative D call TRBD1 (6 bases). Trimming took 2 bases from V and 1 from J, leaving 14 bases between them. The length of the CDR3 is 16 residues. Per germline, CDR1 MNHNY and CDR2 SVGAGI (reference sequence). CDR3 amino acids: CASSYGGLKENTEAFF. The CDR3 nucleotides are TGTGCCAGCAGTTACGGGGGGCTTAAAGAGAACACTGAAGCTTTCTTT.

The CDR3: CASSPRRGPDMNTEAFF. CDR3 in DNA: TGTGCCAGCTCACCACGCAGGGGGCCCGACATGAACACTGAAGCTTTCTTT. The J gene is TRBJ1-1, the V gene TRBV18, with 8 bases that match TRBD1. Per the germline V gene, CDR1 is KGHSH and CDR2 is LQKENI. The CDR3 consists of 17 residues. J lost 0 bases, V lost 1 base, and 7 bases had no gene match.

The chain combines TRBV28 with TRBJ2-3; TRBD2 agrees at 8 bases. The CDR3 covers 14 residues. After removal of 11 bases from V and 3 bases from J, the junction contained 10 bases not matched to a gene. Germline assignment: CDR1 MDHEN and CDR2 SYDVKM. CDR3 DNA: TGTGCCTTCGGCCCAGCGGGAGTGACAGATACGCAGTATTTT. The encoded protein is CAFGPAGVTDTQYF.